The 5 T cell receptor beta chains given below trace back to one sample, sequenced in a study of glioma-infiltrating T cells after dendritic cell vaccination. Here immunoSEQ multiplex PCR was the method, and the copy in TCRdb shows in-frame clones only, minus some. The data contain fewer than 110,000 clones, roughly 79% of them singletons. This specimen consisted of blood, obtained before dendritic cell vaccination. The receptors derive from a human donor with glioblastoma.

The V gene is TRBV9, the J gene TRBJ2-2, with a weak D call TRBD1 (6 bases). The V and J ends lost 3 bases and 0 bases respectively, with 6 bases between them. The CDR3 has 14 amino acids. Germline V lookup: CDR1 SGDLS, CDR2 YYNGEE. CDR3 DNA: TGTGCCAGCAGCGGGACAGCGAACACCGGGGAGCTGTTTTTT. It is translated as CASSGTANTGELFF.

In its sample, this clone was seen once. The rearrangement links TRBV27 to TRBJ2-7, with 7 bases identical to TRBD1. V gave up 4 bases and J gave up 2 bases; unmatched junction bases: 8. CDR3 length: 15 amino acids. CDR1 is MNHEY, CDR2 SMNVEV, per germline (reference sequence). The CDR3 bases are TGTGCCAGCAGTTCAGTCGCCGGGACAGCCTACGAGCAGTACTTC. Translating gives CASSSVAGTAYEQYF.

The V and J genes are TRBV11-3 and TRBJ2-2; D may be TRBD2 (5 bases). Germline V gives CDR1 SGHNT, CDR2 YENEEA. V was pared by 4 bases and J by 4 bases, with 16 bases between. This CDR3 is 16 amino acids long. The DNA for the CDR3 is TGTGCCAGCAGCTCGCGGACTGGCAGAGCCACCGGGGAGCTGTTTTTT. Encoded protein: CASSSRTGRATGELFF. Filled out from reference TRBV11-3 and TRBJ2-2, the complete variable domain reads EAGVVQSPRYKIIEKKQPVAFWCNPISGHNTLYWYLQNLGQGPELLIRYENEEAVDDSQLPKDRFSAERLKGVDSTLKIQPAELGDSAVYLCASSSRTGRATGELFFGEGSRLTVL.

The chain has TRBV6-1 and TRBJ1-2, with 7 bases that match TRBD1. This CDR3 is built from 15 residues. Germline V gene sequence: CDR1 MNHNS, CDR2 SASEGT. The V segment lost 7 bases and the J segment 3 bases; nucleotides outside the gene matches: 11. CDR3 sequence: CASTLRQGRDYGYTF. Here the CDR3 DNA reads TGTGCCAGCACCCTCAGACAGGGACGGGACTATGGCTACACCTTC.

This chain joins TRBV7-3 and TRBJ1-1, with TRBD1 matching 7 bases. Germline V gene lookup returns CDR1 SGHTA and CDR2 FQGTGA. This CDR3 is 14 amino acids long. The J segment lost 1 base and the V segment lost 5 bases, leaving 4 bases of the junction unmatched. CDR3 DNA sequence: TGTGCCAGCAGCCCCGAGGGGGCGAACACTGAAGCTTTCTTT. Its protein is CASSPEGANTEAFF.